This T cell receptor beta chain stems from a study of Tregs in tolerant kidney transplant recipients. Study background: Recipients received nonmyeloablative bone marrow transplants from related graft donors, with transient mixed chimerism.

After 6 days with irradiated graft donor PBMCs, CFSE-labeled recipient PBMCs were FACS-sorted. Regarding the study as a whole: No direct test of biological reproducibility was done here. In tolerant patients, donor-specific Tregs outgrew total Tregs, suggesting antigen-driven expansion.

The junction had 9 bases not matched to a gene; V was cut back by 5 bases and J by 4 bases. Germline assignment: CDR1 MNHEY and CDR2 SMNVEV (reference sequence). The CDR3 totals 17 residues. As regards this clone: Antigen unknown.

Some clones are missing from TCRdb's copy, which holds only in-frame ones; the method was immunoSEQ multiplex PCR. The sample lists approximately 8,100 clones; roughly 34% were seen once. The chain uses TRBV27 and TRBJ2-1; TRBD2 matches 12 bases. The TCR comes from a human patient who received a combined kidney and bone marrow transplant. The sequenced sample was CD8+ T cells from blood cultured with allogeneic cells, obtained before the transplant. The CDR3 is CASSPVTSGRLYNEQFF. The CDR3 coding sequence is TGTGCCAGCAGTCCCGTGACTAGCGGGAGACTTTACAATGAGCAGTTCTTC.